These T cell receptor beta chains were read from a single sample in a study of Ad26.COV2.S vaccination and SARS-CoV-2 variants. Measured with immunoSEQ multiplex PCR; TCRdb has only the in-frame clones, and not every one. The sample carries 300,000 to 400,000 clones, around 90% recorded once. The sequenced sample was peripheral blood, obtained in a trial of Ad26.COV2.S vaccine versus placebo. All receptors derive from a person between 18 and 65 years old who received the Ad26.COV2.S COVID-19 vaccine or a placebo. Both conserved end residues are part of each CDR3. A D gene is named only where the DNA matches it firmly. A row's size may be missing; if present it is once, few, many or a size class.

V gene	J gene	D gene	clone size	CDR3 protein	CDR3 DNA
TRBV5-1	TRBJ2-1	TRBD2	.	CASTPSGPSSYNEQFF	TGCGCCAGCACCCCTAGCGGGCCCAGCTCCTACAATGAGCAGTTCTTC
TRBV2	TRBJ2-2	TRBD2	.	CALTSGGTGELFF	TGTGCCCTGACTAGCGGGGGCACCGGGGAGCTGTTTTTT
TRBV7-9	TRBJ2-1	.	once	CASTYGNEQFF	TGTGCCAGCACCTATGGGAATGAGCAGTTCTTC
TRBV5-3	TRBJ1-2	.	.	CARSSIYTAWGYTF	TGTGCCAGAAGCTCGATTTACACCGCCTGGGGCTACACCTTC
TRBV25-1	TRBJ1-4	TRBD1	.	CASSAGTGETNEKLFF	TGTGCCAGCAGTGCCGGGACAGGAGAAACTAATGAAAAACTGTTTTTT
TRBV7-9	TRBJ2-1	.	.	CASSPEGGEAYNEQFF	TGTGCCAGCAGCCCAGAGGGGGGGGAAGCCTACAATGAGCAGTTCTTC
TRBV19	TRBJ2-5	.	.	CASSGRAREVGKSETQYF	TGTGCCAGTAGTGGCCGAGCCAGGGAAGTAGGAAAGTCGGAGACCCAGTACTTC
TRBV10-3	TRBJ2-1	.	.	CAISVSPDNEQFF	TGTGCCATCAGTGTCAGTCCGGACAATGAGCAGTTCTTC
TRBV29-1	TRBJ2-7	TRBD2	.	CSVFTRGSSYEQYF	TGCAGCGTGTTTACGCGGGGGTCCTCCTACGAGCAGTACTTC
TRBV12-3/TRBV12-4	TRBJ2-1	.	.	CASSLEQGRFF	TGTGCCAGCAGTTTAGAGCAGGGTAGGTTCTTC
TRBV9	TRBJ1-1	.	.	CASSVDSFNTEAFF	TGTGCCAGCAGCGTAGATAGCTTTAACACTGAAGCTTTCTTT
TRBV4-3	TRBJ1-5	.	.	CASSQDQTYQPQHF	TGCGCCAGCAGCCAAGATCAAACGTATCAGCCCCAGCATTTT
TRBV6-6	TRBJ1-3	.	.	CASSSHGSGNTIYF	TGTGCCAGCAGTTCTCACGGCTCTGGAAACACCATATATTTT